The TCR beta chain described here comes from a study of T cell responses to AZD1222 COVID-19 vaccine. Points from the study as a whole: Increases in Spike-specific TCR breadth and depth were seen after two AZD1222 doses. Among those given AZD1222, only five or six were seropositive at baseline. Sampled repertoires all dated from after the peak T cell response.

As regards this clone: Antigen unknown.

Sequencing used immunoSEQ multiplex PCR; TCRdb keeps in-frame clones, though not all of them. Among 150,000 to 200,000 clones listed, around 94% were seen once. Trimming cost V 1 base and J 9 bases, with 4 bases left between them. The V gene's germline CDR1 is LGHNA and CDR2 YNFKEQ. The length of the CDR3 is 12 residues. The receptor's source is an adult in good health. This material consisted of peripheral blood, taken on day 0 of AZD1222 vaccination. The chain links TRBV4-2 to TRBJ1-6; D unresolved. The CDR3 reads CASSQGGSPLHF. As DNA, the CDR3 is TGTGCCAGCAGCCAAGGAGGTTCACCCCTCCACTTT.